This TCR beta chain originates from a study of blood T cell repertoires in COVID-19. Across the study: Samples came from the United States, Italy and Spain, spanning acute and convalescent COVID-19. Sources were T cells, B-cell-depleted T cells, or PBMCs; the material itself was cDNA or gDNA.

V was cut by 5 bases and J by 0 bases, with 11 bases left in between. Germline CDR1 and CDR2: LNHDA and SQIVND (reference sequence). The CDR3 length is 15 residues. Authors' processing steps: Researchers report that nucleated cell counts were estimated from reference gene primer amplification. TCRdb's copy holds only in-frame clones and misses some; the assay was immunoSEQ multiplex PCR. D and trimming were read from the DNA, whereas the V and J calls and clone size are those reported in that table. Of 9,000 to 13,000 clones listed, roughly 88% are singletons. Sample: peripheral blood. The sequence came from a human donor in a cohort sampled during active COVID-19. The rearrangement links TRBV19 to TRBJ1-5; a possible D gene is TRBD1 (6 bases). The CDR3 sequence is CASSETGNSNQPQHF. CDR3 nucleotide sequence: TGTGCCAGTAGTGAGACAGGAAATAGCAATCAGCCCCAGCATTTT.